The 20 T cell receptor beta chains in this list originate from one sample, sequenced in a study of blood T cell repertoires in COVID-19. Generated by immunoSEQ multiplex PCR, the TCRdb table keeps only in-frame clones and is missing some. The data contain roughly 80,000 clones, about 91% of them seen just once; the ten biggest clones take up less than 9%. The specimen was peripheral blood. The receptor source for this set is a woman of 80 years or more with acute or convalescent COVID-19.

In this sample, this clone turned up a few times. This chain connects TRBV18 to TRBJ2-1, with D possibly matching TRBD1 (6 bases). CDR3 length: 15 residues. CDR1 KGHSH and CDR2 LQKENI come from the germline V gene. The ends were cut back, 4 bases at V and 4 bases at J, with 14 bases in the middle. The CDR3: CASSQQGEWYNEQFF. The CDR3 DNA reads as TGTGCCAGCTCACAACAGGGAGAGTGGTACAATGAGCAGTTCTTC.

The J gene is TRBJ1-6, the V gene TRBV25-1, with 9 bases identical to TRBD1. CDR3 length: 14 residues. V lost 3 bases and J lost 7; bases outside the gene matches: 1. From germline, CDR1 is MGHDK and CDR2 SYGVNS. The CDR3 bases are TGTGCCAGCAGTGACGACAGGGGGAATTCACCCCTCCACTTT. Its translation: CASSDDRGNSPLHF.

This clone was seen a handful of times. The V gene is TRBV7-3, the J gene TRBJ2-3; 8 bases agree with TRBD1. V lost 4 bases, J lost 2 bases, and 8 bases stayed unmatched. The CDR3 totals 16 residues. From germline, CDR1 is SGHTA and CDR2 FQGTGA. CDR3 DNA sequence: TGTGCCAGCAGCTCTGGACAGGGCGGTGACACAGATACGCAGTATTTT. As protein: CASSSGQGGDTDTQYF.

This rearrangement joins TRBV5-1 to TRBJ2-5; D not certain. Germline values: CDR1 SGHRS, CDR2 YFSETQ. V lost 1 base and J lost 2, with 6 bases in between. CDR3 size: 13 residues. The CDR3 bases are TGCGCCAGCAGCTTGAAGCTTCAAGAGACCCAGTACTTC. As protein: CASSLKLQETQYF.

This clone was detected a few times. The CDR3 loop reads CASCLFGYEQYF. The CDR3 coding sequence is TGTGCCAGCTGCCTATTCGGTTACGAGCAGTACTTC. The chain carries TRBV7-2 and TRBJ2-7, with D unresolved. The CDR3 runs to 12 residues. Germline V gene data show CDR1 as SGHTA and CDR2 as FQGNSA. Trimming removed 8 bases at V and 4 bases at J, with 12 bases between.

The chain is built from TRBV18 and TRBJ2-3, with 10 nucleotides matching TRBD2. Germline V gives CDR1 KGHSH, CDR2 LQKENI. V trimming: 6 bases; J trimming: 2 bases; junction bases outside the gene matches: 11. The CDR3 consists of 17 residues. The CDR3 region has the DNA TGTGCCAGCTCCCCAAGGGAGCGGGGGGGAATCACAGATACGCAGTATTTT. Encoded protein: CASSPRERGGITDTQYF.

The chain has TRBV18 and TRBJ1-1; 7 bases map to TRBD1. The CDR3 spans 14 residues. The germline V gene has CDR1 KGHSH and CDR2 LQKENI. Trimming cost V 5 bases and J 0 bases; bases outside gene matches: 3. DNA of the CDR3: TGTGCCAGCTCAAGGGACAGCCTGAACACTGAAGCTTTCTTT. Translated: CASSRDSLNTEAFF.

The chain uses TRBV10-3 and TRBJ2-3; D remains ambiguous. Between the trimmed V and J ends, which lost 11 bases and 5 bases, there was a span of 5 bases. The CDR3 loop spans 9 amino acids. Germline CDR1 reads ENHRY; CDR2 reads SYGVKD. DNA for the CDR3: TGTGCCGCCGGAGATACGCAGTATTTT. Translation: CAAGDTQYF.

V and J are TRBV4-2 and TRBJ1-2; TRBD1 might be the D (5 bases). The CDR3 covers 14 residues. Germline values: CDR1 LGHNA, CDR2 YNFKEQ. The V gene lost 3 bases and the J gene lost 8 bases, with 16 bases spanning the gap. The chain's CDR3 is CASSQGGNDIGYTF. The CDR3 DNA reads TGTGCCAGCAGCCAGGGGGGGAATGATATCGGCTACACCTTC.

This chain uses TRBV6-6 with TRBJ2-5; D is uncertain. With 4 bases removed from V and 3 bases from J, the gap between germline ends came to 3 bases. Per the germline V gene, CDR1 is MNHNY and CDR2 is SVGAGI (reference sequence). The CDR3 has 11 amino acids. Here the CDR3 reads CASSSKETQYF. The CDR3 DNA follows: TGTGCCAGCAGTTCAAAAGAGACCCAGTACTTC.

V gene TRBV18 combines with J gene TRBJ2-7, with 7 bases that match TRBD2. Looked up from germline, CDR1 is KGHSH and CDR2 is LQKENI. There are 17 residues in the CDR3. Germline trimming cut 4 bases from V and 2 bases from J; bases unmatched to any gene: 14. The CDR3 loop reads CASSLAPVTSVAYEQYF. CDR3 coding DNA: TGTGCCAGCTCACTCGCTCCCGTTACTAGCGTTGCCTACGAGCAGTACTTC.

The DNA for the CDR3 is TGCGCCAGCAGCCAGGAGGACAGGAGTGGCTACACCTTC. Its protein product is CASSQEDRSGYTF. J is TRBJ1-2 and V is TRBV4-3, with 7 bases fitting TRBD1. The germline V gene has CDR1 LGHNA and CDR2 YSLEER. J lost 7 bases, V lost 3 bases, and 5 bases had no gene match. This CDR3 contains 13 residues.

This rearrangement joins TRBV15 to TRBJ2-2, with D possibly matching TRBD1 (6 bases). V was shortened by 6 bases and J by 0 bases, with 14 bases between the two germline ends. The CDR3 is made up of 16 amino acids. CDR1 is LNHNV and CDR2 is YYDKDF in the germline V gene (reference sequence). DNA for the CDR3: TGTGCCACCAGGGACGGACAGAGAGCGAACACCGGGGAGCTGTTTTTT. Translating it yields CATRDGQRANTGELFF.

The rearrangement uses TRBV4-3 and TRBJ1-2; TRBD1 agrees at 8 bases. In germline, CDR1 is LGHNA, CDR2 YSLEER. Trimming at V came to 2 bases and at J to 7 bases, leaving 18 bases not matched to a gene. This CDR3 has 18 amino acids. The chain's CDR3 is CASSQTPKTGGGSGGYTF. DNA of the CDR3: TGCGCCAGCAGCCAAACTCCTAAAACAGGGGGTGGTTCGGGTGGCTACACCTTC.

The chain couples TRBV27 to TRBJ2-7, with D hard to call. V was clipped by 2 bases and J by 0 bases, with 14 bases between them. This CDR3 is 16 amino acids long. Germline CDR1 is MNHEY and CDR2 is SMNVEV (reference sequence). The CDR3 loop reads CASSLGVLGNSYEQYF. CDR3 bases: TGTGCCAGCAGTTTAGGAGTTCTAGGAAACTCCTACGAGCAGTACTTC.

The CDR3 spells CATSGQGSDTQYF. CDR3 sequence (DNA): TGTGCCACCAGCGGACAGGGGTCAGATACGCAGTATTTT. The chain is built from TRBV15 and TRBJ2-3, with 9 bases aligning to TRBD1. Germline loops: CDR1 LNHNV, CDR2 YYDKDF (reference sequence). The CDR3 is made up of 13 amino acids. The trim removed 5 bases at V and 4 bases at J, leaving 1 base unmatched.

V usage is TRBV12-3 or TRBV12-4 and J usage is TRBJ2-5; possibly TRBD2 for D (6 bases). The CDR3 loop spans 13 amino acids. Trimming shortened V by 7 bases and J by 2 bases, and 11 bases separated the two germline ends. CDR3 coding DNA: TGTGCCAGCAACTTGGACTATCAAGAGACCCAGTACTTC. Protein sequence: CASNLDYQETQYF.

The chain combines TRBV6-5 with TRBJ2-2; 8 bases line up with TRBD1. Germline loops: CDR1 MNHEY, CDR2 SVGAGI. The V gene end was trimmed by 4 bases and the J gene end by 4 bases; junction bases not matched to a gene: 5. This CDR3 spans 15 amino acids. CDR3 protein: CASSLDRAITGELFF. The CDR3 nucleotides are TGTGCCAGCAGTTTGGACAGGGCGATCACCGGGGAGCTGTTTTTT.

The rearrangement uses TRBV5-1 and TRBJ1-3, with 10 bases fitting TRBD1. Germline CDR1 SGHRS, CDR2 YFSETQ. Unmatched junction bases numbered 5, after V lost 4 bases and J lost 1 base. The CDR3 length is 16 residues. The CDR3 here is CASSAGTGASGNTIYF. In DNA form, the CDR3 reads TGCGCCAGCAGCGCGGGGACAGGGGCATCTGGAAACACCATATATTTT.

This clone has a single count. The V gene is TRBV27, the J gene TRBJ1-5; 8 positions agree with TRBD1. The CDR3 covers 15 residues. Trimming took 6 bases from V and 3 from J; bases not matched to a gene: 7. In germline, CDR1 is MNHEY, CDR2 SMNVEV (reference sequence). The CDR3, as DNA: TGTGCCAGCAGGGGGACAGGCCCTAACAATCAGCCCCAGCATTTT. Translating gives CASRGTGPNNQPQHF.